The rows below give T cell receptor beta chains drawn from one sample of a study of T cell responses to AZD1222 COVID-19 vaccine. Measured with immunoSEQ multiplex PCR; TCRdb has only the in-frame clones, and not every one. The repertoire includes under 200,000 clones, roughly 94% of them detected once, and under 1.5% sits in the top ten. The specimen comprised peripheral blood, sampled 28 days after the second AZD1222 dose. These TCRs come from an adult who received the AZD1222 COVID-19 vaccine. Each CDR3 is given with its conserved first and last residue. The D gene is left open where the match is weak. Where a row states a size, it is once, few, many or the class of an expanded clone; other rows omit it.

TRBJ1-1 | NA | NA | TRBV30 | TGTGCCTGGAGTGGAGGGGGGCTAGGTGAAGCTTTCTTT | CAWSGGGLGEAFF
TRBJ2-1 | NA | NA | TRBV7-2 | TGTGCCAGCAGCTTAGGAAGGGACAATGAGCAGTTCTTC | CASSLGRDNEQFF
TRBJ1-1 | NA | NA | TRBV2 | TGTGCCAGCAGTGAAGAAACTGAAGCTTTCTTT | CASSEETEAFF
TRBJ1-5 | NA | NA | TRBV7-9 | TGTGCCAGCAGCTCAAGCGGGAGGCCCCAGCATTTT | CASSSSGRPQHF
TRBJ2-1 | once | NA | TRBV11-3 | TGTGCCAGCAGCGTAGGATATCGGGACGGAGCCTACAATGAGCAGTTCTTC | CASSVGYRDGAYNEQFF
TRBJ2-1 | NA | TRBD1 | TRBV29-1 | TGCAGCGTTGGGACAGGGGGCGAGCAGTTCTTC | CSVGTGGEQFF
TRBJ2-7 | few | NA | TRBV9 | TGTGCCAGCGCTGCAGGGAGCTCCTACGAGCAGTACTTC | CASAAGSSYEQYF
TRBJ2-7 | NA | NA | TRBV30 | TGTGCCTGGAGTGTACGGCGGGGCGTTTCCTACGAGCAGTACTTC | CAWSVRRGVSYEQYF
TRBJ2-1 | NA | TRBD2 | TRBV9 | TGTGCCAGCAGCGTACCCGGGACTAGCAGTTACAATGAGCAGTTCTTC | CASSVPGTSSYNEQFF
TRBJ1-2 | NA | NA | TRBV5-6 | TGTGCCAGCAGCCCAACAGGGAACTATGGCTACACCTTC | CASSPTGNYGYTF
TRBJ1-2 | NA | NA | TRBV4-3 | TGCGCCAGCAGCCAGAGGGGAGGGACTAACTATGGCTACACCTTC | CASSQRGGTNYGYTF
TRBJ2-7 | NA | NA | TRBV6-6 | TGTGCCAGCAGTTACTCGTCGACAGGTTCCTACGAGCAGTACTTC | CASSYSSTGSYEQYF
TRBJ1-2 | NA | NA | TRBV7-8 | TGTGCCAGCAGCCCGGGACTCAGGGATGGCTACACCTTC | CASSPGLRDGYTF
TRBJ1-1 | NA | NA | TRBV3-1/TRBV3-2 | TGTGCCAGCAGCCAAGGAGGAGTCGCCAGGGGGAACACTGAAGCTTTCTTT | CASSQGGVARGNTEAFF
TRBJ2-7 | NA | TRBD2 | TRBV11-2 | TGTGCCAGCAGCATTGGAGGCGGGAGGAGGAGGGGGCAGTACTTC | CASSIGGGRRRGQYF
TRBJ1-1 | NA | NA | TRBV19 | TGTGCCAGTAGTCTACGCGGCAGTTTGAACACTGAAGCTTTCTTT | CASSLRGSLNTEAFF
TRBJ1-1 | NA | TRBD1 | TRBV6-6 | TGTGCCGCTCGACAGGGGGGCACTGAAGCTTTCTTT | CAARQGGTEAFF
TRBJ1-1 | NA | NA | TRBV5-1 | TGCGCCAGCGGAGAGTCCCCCCTAAGGGAAGCTTTCTTT | CASGESPLREAFF
TRBJ2-6 | NA | NA | TRBV21-1 | TGTGCCAGCAGCAAACGCAGTACAGGGGGCGCCCCCTCTGGGGCCAACGTCCTGACTTTC | CASSKRSTGGAPSGANVLTF
TRBJ2-1 | NA | NA | TRBV29-1 | TGCAGCGCCAGACTCCGATCCTACAATGAGCAGTTCTTC | CSARLRSYNEQFF
TRBJ2-5 | NA | TRBD1 | TRBV12-3/TRBV12-4 | TGTGCCAGCAGAGGGGGCCCTGGGGAGACCCAGTACTTC | CASRGGPGETQYF
TRBJ2-1 | NA | TRBD2 | TRBV24-1 | TGTGCCACCAGTGACCGGGGACGGGGGGTGAATGAGCAGTTCTTC | CATSDRGRGVNEQFF
TRBJ2-1 | NA | NA | TRBV30 | TGTGCCTGGGAATTAAACAGTGAGCAGTTCTTC | CAWELNSEQFF
TRBJ2-7 | NA | NA | TRBV6-5 | TGTGCCAGCAGTTACGGGGGCGCGGGGGCCTACGAGCAGTACTTC | CASSYGGAGAYEQYF
TRBJ2-2 | few | NA | TRBV5-4 | TGTGCCAGCAGCCTTGACACCGGGGAGCTGTTTTTT | CASSLDTGELFF
TRBJ2-1 | once | NA | TRBV7-2 | TGTGCCAGCAGCTTAGAGGTAGCGATCTACAATGAGCAGTTCTTC | CASSLEVAIYNEQFF
TRBJ1-3 | NA | NA | TRBV5-4 | TGTGCCAGCAGTGAGGGAAGATCTGGAAACACCATATATTTT | CASSEGRSGNTIYF
TRBJ1-2 | NA | NA | TRBV28 | TGTGCCAGCAGGACTAACAGGGTTTGGGGCTACACCTTC | CASRTNRVWGYTF
TRBJ2-1 | NA | TRBD1 | TRBV5-1 | TGCGCCAGCAGCGCGGAACCGGGACAGGGATGGAACAATGAGCAGTTCTTC | CASSAEPGQGWNNEQFF
TRBJ2-5 | NA | TRBD2 | TRBV7-6 | TGTGCCAGCAGCACCCGACTAGCGGGGTTAGAGACCCAGTACTTC | CASSTRLAGLETQYF
TRBJ1-2 | NA | NA | TRBV30 | TGTGCCGGGACCCGGGACTACAACTATGGCTACACCTTC | CAGTRDYNYGYTF
TRBJ2-7 | NA | NA | TRBV7-6 | TGTGCCAGCAGCCCCGAGACGGCCTCCTACGAGCAGTACTTC | CASSPETASYEQYF
TRBJ1-1 | NA | NA | TRBV19 | TGTGCCAGTAGTATAATGAGAAACACTGAAGCTTTCTTT | CASSIMRNTEAFF
TRBJ1-2 | NA | NA | TRBV28 | TGTGCCAGCACTAAAAGGGGCTATGGCTACACCTTC | CASTKRGYGYTF
TRBJ1-5 | NA | NA | TRBV12-3/TRBV12-4 | TGTGCCAGCAGTTTGAGCGCGGCGCCCCAGCATTTT | CASSLSAAPQHF
TRBJ1-5 | NA | TRBD1 | TRBV19 | TGTGCCAGTAGTCTCCGACAGGGCTCCCAGCCCCAGCATTTT | CASSLRQGSQPQHF
TRBJ1-1 | NA | NA | TRBV28 | TGTGCCAGCATACGGGGACAAGCTTTCTTT | CASIRGQAFF
TRBJ1-1 | once | NA | TRBV6-4 | TGTGCCAGCAGTGTGGGGGCGAACACTGAAGCTTTCTTT | CASSVGANTEAFF
TRBJ1-5 | once | NA | TRBV7-3 | TGTGCCAGCAGCCCGGGGGCCAATCAGCCCCAGCATTTT | CASSPGANQPQHF
TRBJ1-5 | NA | NA | TRBV27 | TGTGCCAGCAGTTTACAGGGCGCTACAAGCAATCAGCCCCAGCATTTT | CASSLQGATSNQPQHF